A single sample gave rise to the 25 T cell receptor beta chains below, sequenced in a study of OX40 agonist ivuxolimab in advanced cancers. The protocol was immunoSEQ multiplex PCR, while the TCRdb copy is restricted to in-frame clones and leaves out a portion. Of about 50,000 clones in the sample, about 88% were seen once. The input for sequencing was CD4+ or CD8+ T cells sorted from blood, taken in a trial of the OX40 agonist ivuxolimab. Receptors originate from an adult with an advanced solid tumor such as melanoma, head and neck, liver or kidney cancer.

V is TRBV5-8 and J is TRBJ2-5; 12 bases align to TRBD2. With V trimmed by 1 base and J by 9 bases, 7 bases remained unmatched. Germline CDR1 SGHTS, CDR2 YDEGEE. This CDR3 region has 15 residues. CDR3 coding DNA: TGTGCCAGCAGCTTGTTAACTAGCGGGGGGCTGGCCCAGTACTTC. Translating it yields CASSLLTSGGLAQYF.

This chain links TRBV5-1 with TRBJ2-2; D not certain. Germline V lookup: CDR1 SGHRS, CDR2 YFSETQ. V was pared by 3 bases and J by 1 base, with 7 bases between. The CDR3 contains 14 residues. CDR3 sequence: CASSSDMNTGELFF. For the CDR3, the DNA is TGCGCCAGCAGCTCAGACATGAACACCGGGGAGCTGTTTTTT.

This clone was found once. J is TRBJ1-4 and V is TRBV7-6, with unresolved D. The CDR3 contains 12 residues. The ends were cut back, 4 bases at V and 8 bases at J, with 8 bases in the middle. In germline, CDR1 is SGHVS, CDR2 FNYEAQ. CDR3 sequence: CASSSTGEKLFF. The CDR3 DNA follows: TGTGCCAGCAGCTCCACGGGGGAAAAACTGTTTTTT.

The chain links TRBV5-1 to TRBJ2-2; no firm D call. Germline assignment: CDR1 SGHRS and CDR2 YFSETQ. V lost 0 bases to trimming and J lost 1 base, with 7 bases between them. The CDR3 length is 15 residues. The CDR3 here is CASSLARGNTGELFF. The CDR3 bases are TGCGCCAGCAGCTTGGCCAGAGGGAACACCGGGGAGCTGTTTTTT. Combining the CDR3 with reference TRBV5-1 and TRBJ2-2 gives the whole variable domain KAGVTQTPRYLIKTRGQQVTLSCSPISGHRSVSWYQQTPGQGLQFLFEYFSETQRNKGNFPGRFSGRQFSNSRSEMNVSTLELGDSALYLCASSLARGNTGELFFGEGSRLTVL.

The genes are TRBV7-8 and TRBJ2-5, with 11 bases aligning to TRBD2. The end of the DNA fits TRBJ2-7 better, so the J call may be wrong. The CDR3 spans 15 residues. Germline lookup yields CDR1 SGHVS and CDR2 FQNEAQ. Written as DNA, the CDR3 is TGTGCCAGCAGCCATGGGACTAGCGGCTCCTACGAGCAGTACTTC. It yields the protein CASSHGTSGSYEQYF.

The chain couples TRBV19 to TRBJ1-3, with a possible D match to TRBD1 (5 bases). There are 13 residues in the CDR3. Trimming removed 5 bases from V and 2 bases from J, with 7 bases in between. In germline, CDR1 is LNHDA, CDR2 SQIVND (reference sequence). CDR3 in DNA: TGTGCCAGTAGTGAGGGGACTGGAAACACCATATATTTT. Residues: CASSEGTGNTIYF.

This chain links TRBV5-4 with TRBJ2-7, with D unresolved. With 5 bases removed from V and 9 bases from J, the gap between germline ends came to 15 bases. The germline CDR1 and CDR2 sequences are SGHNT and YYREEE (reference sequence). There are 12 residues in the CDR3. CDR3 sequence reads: CASRSYYERQYF. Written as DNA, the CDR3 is TGTGCCAGCAGATCCTATTACGAACGGCAGTACTTC.

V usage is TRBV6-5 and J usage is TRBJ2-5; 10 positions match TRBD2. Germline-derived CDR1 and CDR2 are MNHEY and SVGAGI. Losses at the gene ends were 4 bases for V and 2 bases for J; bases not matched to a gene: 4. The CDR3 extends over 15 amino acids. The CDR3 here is CASSLAGGRQETQYF. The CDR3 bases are TGTGCCAGCAGTTTAGCGGGAGGCCGTCAAGAGACCCAGTACTTC.

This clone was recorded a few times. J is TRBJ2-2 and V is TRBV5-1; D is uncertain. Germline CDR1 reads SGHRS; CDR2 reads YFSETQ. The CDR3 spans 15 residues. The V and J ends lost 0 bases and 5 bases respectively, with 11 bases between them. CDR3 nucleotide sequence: TGCGCCAGCAGCTTGGTGGTAGGGAATACCGGGGAGCTGTTTTTT. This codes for CASSLVVGNTGELFF.

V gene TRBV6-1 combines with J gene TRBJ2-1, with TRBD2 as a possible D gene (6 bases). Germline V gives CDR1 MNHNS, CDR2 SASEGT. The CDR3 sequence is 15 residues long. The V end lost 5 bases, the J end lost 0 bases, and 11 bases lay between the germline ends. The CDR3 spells CASSRSSGSYNEQFF. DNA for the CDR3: TGTGCCAGCAGTAGGAGTAGCGGCTCCTACAATGAGCAGTTCTTC.

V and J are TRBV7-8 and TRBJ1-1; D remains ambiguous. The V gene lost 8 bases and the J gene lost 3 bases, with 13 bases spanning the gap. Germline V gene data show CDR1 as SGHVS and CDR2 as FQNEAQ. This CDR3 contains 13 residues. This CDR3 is CASQVSRDTEAFF. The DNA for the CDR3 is TGTGCCAGCCAAGTCTCTCGGGACACTGAAGCTTTCTTT.

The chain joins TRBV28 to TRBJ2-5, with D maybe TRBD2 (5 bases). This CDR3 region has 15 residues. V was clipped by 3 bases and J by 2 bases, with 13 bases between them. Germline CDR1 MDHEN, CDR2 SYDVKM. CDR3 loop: CASSFELRAQETQYF. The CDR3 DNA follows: TGTGCCAGCAGTTTTGAGCTGCGGGCACAAGAGACCCAGTACTTC.

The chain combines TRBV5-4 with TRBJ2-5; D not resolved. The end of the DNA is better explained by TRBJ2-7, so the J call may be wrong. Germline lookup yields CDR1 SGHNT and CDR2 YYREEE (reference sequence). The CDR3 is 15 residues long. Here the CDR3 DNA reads TGTGCCAGCAGCTTGGAGGCAGGCCTCTCCTACGAGCAGTACTTC. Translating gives CASSLEAGLSYEQYF.

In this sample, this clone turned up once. CDR3 nucleotides: TGTGCCAGCAGAACCCAGGGGGCGCTGGCCGGGGAGCTGTTTTTT. Amino acid sequence: CASRTQGALAGELFF. The chain joins TRBV6-1 to TRBJ2-2; TRBD1 matches 8 bases. Germline V gene data show CDR1 as MNHNS and CDR2 as SASEGT. The CDR3 has 15 residues. J gave up 6 bases and V 6 bases, and 9 bases lay outside the gene matches.

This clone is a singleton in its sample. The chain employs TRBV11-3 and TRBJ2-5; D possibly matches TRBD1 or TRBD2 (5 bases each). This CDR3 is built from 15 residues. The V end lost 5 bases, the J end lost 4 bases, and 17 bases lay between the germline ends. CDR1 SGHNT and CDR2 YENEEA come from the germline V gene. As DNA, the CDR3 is TGTGCCAGCAGCCCCCCAGGGAGTTCCACAGAGACCCAGTACTTC. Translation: CASSPPGSSTETQYF.

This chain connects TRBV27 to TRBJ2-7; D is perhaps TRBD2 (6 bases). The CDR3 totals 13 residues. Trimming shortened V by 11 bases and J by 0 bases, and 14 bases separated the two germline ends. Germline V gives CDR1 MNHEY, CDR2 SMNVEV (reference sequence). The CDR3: CASKGLTSYEQYF. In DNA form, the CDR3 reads TGTGCCTCAAAGGGACTTACCTCCTACGAGCAGTACTTC.

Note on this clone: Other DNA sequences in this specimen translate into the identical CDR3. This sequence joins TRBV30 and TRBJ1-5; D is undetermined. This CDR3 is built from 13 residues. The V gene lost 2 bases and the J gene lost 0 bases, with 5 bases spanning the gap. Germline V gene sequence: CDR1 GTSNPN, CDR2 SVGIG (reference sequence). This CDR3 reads CAWSPYSNQPQHF. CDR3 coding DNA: TGTGCCTGGAGTCCTTATAGCAATCAGCCCCAGCATTTT.

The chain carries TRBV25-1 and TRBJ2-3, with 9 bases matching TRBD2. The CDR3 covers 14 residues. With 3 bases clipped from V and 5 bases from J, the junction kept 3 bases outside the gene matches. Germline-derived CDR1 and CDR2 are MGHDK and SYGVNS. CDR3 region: CASSERREGDTQYF. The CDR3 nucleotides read TGTGCCAGCAGTGAGAGGCGGGAGGGAGATACGCAGTATTTT. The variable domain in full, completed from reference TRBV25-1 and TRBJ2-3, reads EADIYQTPRYLVIGTGKKITLECSQTMGHDKMYWYQQDPGMELHLIHYSYGVNSTEKGDLSSESTVSRIRTEHFPLTLESARPSHTSQYLCASSERREGDTQYFGPGTRLTVL.

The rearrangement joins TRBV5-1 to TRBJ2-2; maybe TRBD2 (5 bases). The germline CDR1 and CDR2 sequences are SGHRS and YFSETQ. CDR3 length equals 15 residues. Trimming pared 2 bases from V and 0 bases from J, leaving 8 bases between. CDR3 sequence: CASSFTGTNTGELFF. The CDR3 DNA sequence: TGCGCCAGCAGCTTCACGGGGACGAACACCGGGGAGCTGTTTTTT.

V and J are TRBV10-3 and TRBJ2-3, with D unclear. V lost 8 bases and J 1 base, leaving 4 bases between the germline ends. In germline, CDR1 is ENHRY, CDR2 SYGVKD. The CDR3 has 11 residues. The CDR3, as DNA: TGTGCCATCGCGGGCACAGATACGCAGTATTTT. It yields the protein CAIAGTDTQYF.

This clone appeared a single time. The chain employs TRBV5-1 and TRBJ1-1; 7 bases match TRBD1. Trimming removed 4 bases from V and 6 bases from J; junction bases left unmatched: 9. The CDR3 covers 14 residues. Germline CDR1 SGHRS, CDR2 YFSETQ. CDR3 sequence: CASSPDTGVAEAFF. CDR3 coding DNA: TGCGCCAGCAGCCCGGACACAGGGGTGGCTGAAGCTTTCTTT.

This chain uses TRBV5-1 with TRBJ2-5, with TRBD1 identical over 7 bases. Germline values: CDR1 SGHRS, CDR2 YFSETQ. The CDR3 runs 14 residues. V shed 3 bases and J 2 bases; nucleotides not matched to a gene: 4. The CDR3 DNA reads TGCGCCAGCAGCTCGACAGGGCCACAAGAGACCCAGTACTTC. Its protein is CASSSTGPQETQYF. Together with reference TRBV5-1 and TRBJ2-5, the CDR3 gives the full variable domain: KAGVTQTPRYLIKTRGQQVTLSCSPISGHRSVSWYQQTPGQGLQFLFEYFSETQRNKGNFPGRFSGRQFSNSRSEMNVSTLELGDSALYLCASSSTGPQETQYFGPGTRLLVL.

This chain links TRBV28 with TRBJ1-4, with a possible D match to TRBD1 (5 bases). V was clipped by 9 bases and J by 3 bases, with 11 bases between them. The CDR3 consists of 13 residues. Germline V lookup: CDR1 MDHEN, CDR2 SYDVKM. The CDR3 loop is CASQGIANEKLFF. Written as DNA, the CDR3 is TGTGCCAGTCAGGGAATTGCTAATGAAAAACTGTTTTTT.

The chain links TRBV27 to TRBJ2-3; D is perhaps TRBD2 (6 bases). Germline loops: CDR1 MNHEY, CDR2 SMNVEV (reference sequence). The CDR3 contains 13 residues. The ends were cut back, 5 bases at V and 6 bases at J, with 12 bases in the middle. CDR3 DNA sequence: TGTGCCAGCAGTCGAGGGAGGTTGGATACGCAGTATTTT. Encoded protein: CASSRGRLDTQYF.

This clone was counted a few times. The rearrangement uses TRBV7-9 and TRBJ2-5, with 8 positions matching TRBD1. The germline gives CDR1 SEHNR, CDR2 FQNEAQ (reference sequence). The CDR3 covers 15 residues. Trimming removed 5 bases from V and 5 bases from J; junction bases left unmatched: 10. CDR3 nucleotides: TGTGCCAGCAGCCCACACCCAGGGGGCTGGGAGACCCAGTACTTC. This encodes CASSPHPGGWETQYF. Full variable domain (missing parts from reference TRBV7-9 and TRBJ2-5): DTGVSQNPRHKITKRGQNVTFRCDPISEHNRLYWYRQTLGQGPEFLTYFQNEAQLEKSRLLSDRFSAERPKGSFSTLEIQRTEQGDSAMYLCASSPHPGGWETQYFGPGTRLLVL.